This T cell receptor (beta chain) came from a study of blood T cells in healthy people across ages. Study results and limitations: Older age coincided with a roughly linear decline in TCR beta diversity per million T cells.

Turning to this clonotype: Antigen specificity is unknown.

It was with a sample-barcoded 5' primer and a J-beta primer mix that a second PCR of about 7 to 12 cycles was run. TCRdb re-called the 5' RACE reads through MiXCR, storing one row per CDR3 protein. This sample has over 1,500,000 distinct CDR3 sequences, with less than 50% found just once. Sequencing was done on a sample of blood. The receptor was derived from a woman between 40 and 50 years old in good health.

CDR3 in amino acids: CASTLDRGLENIQYF. The CDR3 DNA reads as TGTGCCAGCACCCTAGACAGGGGGCTTGAAAACATTCAGTACTTC. The rearrangement uses TRBV2 and TRBJ2-4; the match to TRBD1 covers 10 bases. J was trimmed by 5 bases and V by 7 bases; bases with no gene match: 8. The germline V gene encodes CDR1 SNHLY and CDR2 FYNNEI. The CDR3 has 15 residues.